Listed here are 10 T cell receptor beta chains from one sample, sequenced in a study of T-cell reconstitution after alpha-beta-depleted transplantation in children. Unique molecular identifiers were incorporated into the prepared TCRbeta library. TCRdb analysed the PCR reads with MiXCR anew, one entry per CDR3 protein. The data contain some 200,000 distinct CDR3 sequences, approximately 9.5% of them singletons. Sequences were derived from PBMCs from the stem cell graft donor, sampled from the stem cell graft. The receptors derive from a human donor who donated a stem cell graft to a child with acute lymphoblastic leukemia.

This clonotype came up many times. V gene TRBV12-3 or TRBV12-4 combines with J gene TRBJ1-3; unclear D gene. V lost 5 bases to trimming and J lost 0 bases, with 11 bases between them. There are 15 residues in the CDR3. The CDR3 region is CASSPPHRSGNTIYF. CDR3 in DNA: TGTGCCAGCAGTCCACCACATCGCTCTGGAAACACCATATATTTT.

Details on this clonotype: This may arise from a read error, as a much more abundant clone is one base away. The rearrangement uses TRBV3-1 and TRBJ1-5; D is unresolved. The length of the CDR3 is 15 residues. CDR1 is LGHDT and CDR2 is YNNKEL in the germline V gene (reference sequence). V shed 8 bases and J shed 4 bases, with 18 bases lying between them. In DNA, the CDR3 is TGTGCCAGCTGCCCGGGTGACCAGCCAAATCAGCCCCAGCATTTT. Translating gives CASCPGDQPNQPQHF.

This clonotype was seen a handful of times. V is TRBV20-1 and J is TRBJ1-6; unclear D gene. CDR3 length: 17 residues. Germline lookup yields CDR1 DFQATT and CDR2 SNEGSKA (reference sequence). V was pared by 0 bases and J by 0 bases, with 12 bases between. The CDR3 bases are TGCAGTGCTAGAGATCGGGAGGCCAGCTCCTATAATTCACCCCTCCACTTT. It yields the protein CSARDREASSYNSPLHF.

This clonotype was picked up many times. This chain links TRBV3-1 with TRBJ2-1, with D possibly matching TRBD2 (6 bases). The germline gives CDR1 LGHDT, CDR2 YNNKEL (reference sequence). Trimming left V 4 bases short and J 4 bases short, with 8 bases between. The CDR3 consists of 13 residues. DNA of the CDR3: TGTGCCAGCAGCCGCGGGGAATACAATGAGCAGTTCTTC. Its protein is CASSRGEYNEQFF.

This clonotype was seen a handful of times. The chain uses TRBV12-3 or TRBV12-4 and TRBJ1-6, with 7 nucleotides matching TRBD1. J was trimmed by 10 bases and V by 4 bases; bases with no gene match: 7. The length of the CDR3 is 14 residues. CDR3 DNA: TGTGCCAGCAGTTCGACAGGGAATGGGTCACCCCTCCACTTT. This gives the protein CASSSTGNGSPLHF.

In its sample, this clonotype was seen many times. The V call is TRBV29-1, the J call TRBJ2-7, with 9 bases lining up with TRBD1. With 3 bases clipped from V and 7 bases from J, the junction kept 7 bases outside the gene matches. This CDR3 is built from 13 residues. Germline CDR1 SQVTM, CDR2 ANQGSEA. The CDR3 region is CSVETGGLLEQYF. The CDR3 DNA is TGCAGCGTTGAGACAGGGGGACTCTTGGAGCAGTACTTC.

This clonotype was detected many times. The chain couples TRBV20-1 to TRBJ2-7; 14 positions agree with TRBD2. J was trimmed by 5 bases and V by 3 bases; bases with no gene match: 6. The CDR3 is made up of 15 amino acids. CDR1 is DFQATT, CDR2 SNEGSKA, per germline (reference sequence). This CDR3 reads CSARTSGGAGHEQYF. In nucleotides, the CDR3 is TGCAGTGCTAGGACTAGCGGGGGGGCCGGCCACGAGCAGTACTTC.

The chain is built from TRBV12-3 or TRBV12-4 and TRBJ2-3; D unresolved. This CDR3 region has 14 residues. Trimming left V 2 bases short and J 3 bases short, with 9 bases between. The CDR3 DNA sequence: TGTGCCAGCAGTTTAAGAGAGCAGACAGATACGCAGTATTTT. Its protein product is CASSLREQTDTQYF.

About this clonotype itself: Lacking the conserved final phenylalanine or tryptophan, this CDR3 likely reflects a read error. The DNA is left out, because the CDR3 cannot be placed on it with certainty; the CDR3 is given as TCRdb lists it. The chain combines TRBV3-1 with TRBJ2-3; TRBD1, the table's D call, lacks a check against the DNA. 13 amino acids form the CDR3, both terminal residues included. The germline gives CDR1 LGHDT, CDR2 YNNKEL (reference sequence). The CDR3 loop reads CASSHERRGAQIY.

This clonotype was seen at least ten times. The chain employs TRBV5-1 and TRBJ1-3, with 7 bases fitting TRBD1. J gave up 2 bases and V 4 bases, and 3 bases lay outside the gene matches. The CDR3 has 14 amino acids. Germline CDR1 reads SGHRS; CDR2 reads YFSETQ. The CDR3 is CASSPGTAGNTIYF. DNA for the CDR3: TGCGCCAGCAGCCCTGGGACAGCTGGAAACACCATATATTTT.